The entry below gives a single TCR beta chain sequence along with its context. This sample is drawn from a study of cytomegalovirus exposure and HLA in healthy donors. Germline CDR1 reads SGHNT; CDR2 reads YYREEE (reference sequence). The CDR3 totals 15 residues. Trimming removed 0 bases from V and 4 bases from J; junction bases left unmatched: 0. With 60 Vbeta and 13 Jbeta primers, the PCR was carried out. The method was immunoSEQ multiplex PCR; TCRdb's version includes in-frame clones alone and lacks a portion of them. The table records approximately 130,000 clones, around 83% of them present only once.

The source is a woman in her 30s in good health and CMV-seropositive. This chain uses TRBV5-4 with TRBJ2-2; 10 bases agree with TRBD1. The sample was PBMCs. CDR3 coding DNA: TGTGCCAGCAGCTTGGGGACAGGGGGCACCGGGGAGCTGTTTTTT. Its translation is CASSLGTGGTGELFF.